This T cell receptor (beta chain) was obtained from a study of blood T cell repertoires in COVID-19. For the study at large: Italy, Spain and the United States were the sources of the convalescent and acute COVID-19 samples. T cells, B-cell-depleted T cells, or PBMCs provided the cDNA or gDNA that served as material.

Germline V lookup: CDR1 LNHDA, CDR2 SQIVND (reference sequence). The ends were cut back, 7 bases at V and 6 bases at J, with 16 bases in the middle. This CDR3 spans 14 amino acids. Per the study methods: Nucleated cell number was recorded as an estimate derived from reference gene primer amplification. Sequencing was performed with immunoSEQ multiplex PCR; in TCRdb, only in-frame clones are kept and a portion is missing. For V, J and clone size, that table is used; D and trimming come from the DNA. The table shows 84,000 or so clones, with around nine tenths occurring only once. The chain combines TRBV19 with TRBJ1-5; D gene unclear. Sequencing was carried out using peripheral blood. This receptor was obtained from a man aged 55 to 70 with acute or convalescent COVID-19. The CDR3 nucleotides read TGTGCCAGTACCCCAACCGGGAAGGGTCAGCCCCAGCATTTT. Its translation: CASTPTGKGQPQHF. Using reference TRBV19 and TRBJ1-5 for the parts outside the CDR3, the full variable domain is DGGITQSPKYLFRKEGQNVTLSCEQNLNHDAMYWYRQDPGQGLRLIYYSQIVNDFQKGDIAEGYSVSREKKESFPLTVTSAQKNPTAFYLCASTPTGKGQPQHFGDGTRLSIL.